The 32 T cell receptor beta chains presented below share a single source sample, sequenced in a study of Ad26.COV2.S vaccination and SARS-CoV-2 variants. Libraries were prepared by immunoSEQ multiplex PCR; TCRdb keeps only in-frame clonotypes and omits some of them. The sample records about 350,000 clones, 70% to 90% being singletons. As to treatment: roughly 20 received Ad26.COV2.S at low or high dose, single or two shots; about 5 received placebo; per-sample allocation not given. Following the first vaccine or placebo injection, samples were taken on day 63. The specimen comprised peripheral blood, sampled in a trial of Ad26.COV2.S vaccine versus placebo. The receptors derive from a person between 18 and 59 years old who received the Ad26.COV2.S COVID-19 vaccine or a placebo.

This clone was recorded only once. The chain joins TRBV6-2 or TRBV6-3 to TRBJ1-5; D remains unclear. The CDR3 contains 14 residues. The V gene's germline CDR1 is MNHEY and CDR2 SVGEGT. The V end was cut by 2 bases, the J end by 10 bases, with 15 bases between. The CDR3 region has the DNA TGTGCCAGCAGTTACGACGGTGGGTCAAAACCCCAGCATTTT. Protein product: CASSYDGGSKPQHF.

The chain employs TRBV7-2 and TRBJ1-1; TRBD1 is a possible D gene (5 bases). Trimming shortened V by 3 bases and J by 4 bases, and 12 bases separated the two germline ends. Germline CDR1 reads SGHTA; CDR2 reads FQGNSA. The CDR3 has 14 amino acids. The CDR3 reads CASSLAQGATEAFF. For the CDR3, the DNA is TGTGCCAGCAGCTTGGCGCAGGGTGCCACTGAAGCTTTCTTT.

This clone showed up just a few times. The CDR3 spells CASSKQGLSNQPQHF. The DNA for the CDR3 is TGTGCCAGCAGCAAACAGGGTCTAAGCAATCAGCCCCAGCATTTT. The gene calls are TRBV7-2 and TRBJ1-5, with D possibly being TRBD1 (6 bases). In germline, CDR1 is SGHTA, CDR2 FQGNSA. This CDR3 spans 15 amino acids. V was trimmed by 5 bases and J by 1 base, leaving 12 bases between them.

The genes are TRBV28 and TRBJ2-1, with D uncertain. Germline V gene data show CDR1 as MDHEN and CDR2 as SYDVKM. The CDR3 consists of 14 residues. Trimming took 6 bases from V and 2 from J, leaving 11 bases between them. The CDR3 DNA sequence: TGTGCCAGCAGGCCTCCCGGGCCCTACAATGAGCAGTTCTTC. Protein sequence: CASRPPGPYNEQFF.

The rearrangement links TRBV27 to TRBJ2-7; 10 nucleotides align to TRBD1. Germline-derived CDR1 and CDR2 are MNHEY and SMNVEV (reference sequence). The CDR3 has 13 residues. The V gene end was trimmed by 6 bases and the J gene end by 2 bases; junction bases not matched to a gene: 1. Here the CDR3 DNA reads TGTGCCAGCAGGGGGACAGGGGCCTACGAGCAGTACTTC. Protein product: CASRGTGAYEQYF.

This clone was counted only a few times. This sequence joins TRBV4-1 and TRBJ1-2; the D gene is possibly TRBD1 (5 bases). Between the trimmed V and J ends, which lost 0 bases and 13 bases, there was a span of 21 bases. This CDR3 is built from 15 residues. The germline V gene encodes CDR1 MGHRA and CDR2 YSYEKL. The CDR3 DNA reads as TGCGCCAGCAGCCAAGAAGGGGCAGGCTTGCGGTCCTCCACCTTC. This gives the protein CASSQEGAGLRSSTF.

The gene calls are TRBV11-1 and TRBJ2-1, with D possibly TRBD2 on 6 matching bases. There are 14 residues in the CDR3. Trimming removed 2 bases from V and 6 bases from J, with 11 bases in between. The germline V gene has CDR1 SGHAT and CDR2 FQDESV (reference sequence). The CDR3 region is CASSLRGALNEQFF. CDR3 nucleotide sequence: TGTGCCAGCAGCTTACGCGGGGCACTCAATGAGCAGTTCTTC.

The V call is TRBV30, the J call TRBJ2-2; possible D gene TRBD1, 6 bases. Trimming cost V 3 bases and J 1 base, with 6 bases left between them. Germline values: CDR1 GTSNPN, CDR2 SVGIG (reference sequence). The CDR3 has 13 residues. CDR3 in DNA: TGTGCCTGGAGGACAGGGAACACCGGGGAGCTGTTTTTT. It specifies CAWRTGNTGELFF. The full variable domain, rest sourced from reference TRBV30 and TRBJ2-2, is SQTIHQWPATLVQPVGSPLSLECTVEGTSNPNLYWYRQAAGRGLQLLFYSVGIGQISSEVPQNLSASRPQDRQFILSSKKLLLSDSGFYLCAWRTGNTGELFFGEGSRLTVL.

This clone was detected only a few times. The chain employs TRBV11-1 and TRBJ1-6; D unclear. The CDR3 consists of 15 residues. Germline V gene data show CDR1 as SGHAT and CDR2 as FQDESV (reference sequence). With 4 bases removed from V and 7 bases from J, the gap between germline ends came to 14 bases. Here the CDR3 reads CASSYDDRTNSPLHF. The CDR3 nucleotides read TGTGCCAGCAGCTACGATGACCGCACGAATTCACCCCTCCACTTT.

This chain connects TRBV7-8 to TRBJ1-3; no clear D. CDR3 length: 14 residues. The germline V and J ends were trimmed by 3 bases and 7 bases, with 13 bases remaining between them. Germline V gene lookup returns CDR1 SGHVS and CDR2 FQNEAQ. The CDR3 bases are TGTGCCAGCAGCTTCGACACTGCCGGGAACACCATATATTTT. As protein: CASSFDTAGNTIYF.

Details on this clone: Other nucleotide sequences in the sample specify the same CDR3. The V gene is TRBV19, the J gene TRBJ2-3, with 13 nucleotides matching TRBD2. There are 14 residues in the CDR3. The germline V gene encodes CDR1 LNHDA and CDR2 SQIVND (reference sequence). J lost 1 base, V lost 8 bases, and 0 bases had no gene match. CDR3 in amino acids: CASGLAGGTDTQYF. The CDR3 bases are TGTGCCAGTGGACTAGCGGGAGGCACAGATACGCAGTATTTT. The whole variable domain, filled in from reference TRBV19 and TRBJ2-3, reads DGGITQSPKYLFRKEGQNVTLSCEQNLNHDAMYWYRQDPGQGLRLIYYSQIVNDFQKGDIAEGYSVSREKKESFPLTVTSAQKNPTAFYLCASGLAGGTDTQYFGPGTRLTVL.

The chain uses TRBV6-2 or TRBV6-3 and TRBJ2-2, with a tentative D call TRBD1 (6 bases). Trimming pared 4 bases from V and 0 bases from J, leaving 9 bases between. The CDR3 has 15 residues. Germline CDR1 reads MNHEY; CDR2 reads SVGEGT. CDR3 nucleotide sequence: TGTGCCAGCAGTTCGCAGGGGCCGAACACCGGGGAGCTGTTTTTT. Protein product: CASSSQGPNTGELFF.

This chain uses TRBV4-1 with TRBJ2-1; 10 nucleotides match TRBD2. The CDR3 consists of 16 residues. Germline V CDR1 and CDR2: MGHRA, YSYEKL. Trimming removed 5 bases from V and 1 base from J; junction bases left unmatched: 5. Written as DNA, the CDR3 is TGCGCCAGCAGCTTCAAGCGGGAGGGGTCCTACAATGAGCAGTTCTTC. Translation: CASSFKREGSYNEQFF.

The chain combines TRBV10-3 with TRBJ2-3; 8 bases line up with TRBD2. J lost 7 bases, V lost 4 bases, and 16 bases had no gene match. Germline V gene data show CDR1 as ENHRY and CDR2 as SYGVKD. The CDR3 is 17 amino acids. The CDR3 spells CAISAASGAGESNTQYF. CDR3 bases: TGTGCCATCAGTGCCGCCTCAGGAGCGGGAGAAAGTAATACGCAGTATTTT.

The V call is TRBV7-9, the J call TRBJ2-7; the match to TRBD1 covers 8 bases. The CDR3 has 15 residues. Unmatched junction bases numbered 12, after V lost 4 bases and J lost 7 bases. The germline CDR1 and CDR2 sequences are SEHNR and FQNEAQ (reference sequence). Here the CDR3 reads CASSSLGQGAEEQYF. The CDR3 nucleotides are TGTGCCAGCAGCTCTTTGGGCCAGGGGGCGGAAGAGCAGTACTTC.

The V and J genes are TRBV4-1 and TRBJ1-1, with D perhaps matching TRBD1 (5 bases). Deletions cut 2 bases from V and 4 bases from J, with 17 bases between. CDR1 and CDR2 (germline): MGHRA, YSYEKL. The CDR3 consists of 16 residues. CDR3 sequence reads: CASSQRTQGGGTEAFF. Here the CDR3 DNA reads TGCGCCAGCAGCCAACGAACGCAGGGAGGCGGCACTGAAGCTTTCTTT.

The chain links TRBV3-1 (or the pseudogene TRBV3-2) to TRBJ1-2; D not resolved. V was shortened by 2 bases and J by 0 bases, with 7 bases between the two germline ends. The CDR3 spans 14 residues. The germline V gene has CDR1 LGHDT and CDR2 YNNKEL (reference sequence). Here the CDR3 DNA reads TGTGCCAGCAGCCAATACCGCGCTAACTATGGCTACACCTTC. The encoded protein is CASSQYRANYGYTF.

This clone was recorded only once. This chain joins TRBV10-3 and TRBJ2-1; 10 bases align to TRBD2. V lost 3 bases and J lost 3; bases outside the gene matches: 14. This CDR3 is 19 amino acids long. CDR1 is ENHRY and CDR2 is SYGVKD in the germline V gene. CDR3 in DNA: TGTGCCATCAGTGACCCAGTAGCGGGAGGAATCCAATTCTACAATGAGCAGTTCTTC. Translated: CAISDPVAGGIQFYNEQFF.

The chain joins TRBV4-3 to TRBJ2-5; 9 bases fit TRBD1. The CDR3 covers 15 residues. Germline CDR1 and CDR2: LGHNA and YSLEER. With V trimmed by 1 base and J by 5 bases, 5 bases remained unmatched. In DNA, the CDR3 is TGCGCCAGCAGCCAAGGGACAGGGGTATACGAGACCCAGTACTTC. It encodes CASSQGTGVYETQYF.

The rearrangement joins TRBV28 to TRBJ1-3; D not resolved. The CDR3 has 14 amino acids. Germline loops: CDR1 MDHEN, CDR2 SYDVKM. V was pared by 5 bases and J by 3 bases, with 11 bases between. The CDR3 sequence is CASSLYGNGNTIYF. CDR3 in DNA: TGTGCCAGCAGTCTCTACGGCAATGGAAACACCATATATTTT.

J is TRBJ2-3 and V is TRBV28; possible D gene TRBD1, 7 bases. The CDR3 is made up of 15 amino acids. From germline, CDR1 is MDHEN and CDR2 SYDVKM. The V end lost 8 bases, the J end lost 3 bases, and 18 bases lay between the germline ends. CDR3 coding DNA: TGTGCCAGCTCGAGGTTGGAGGGGGCTACAGATACGCAGTATTTT. Residues: CASSRLEGATDTQYF.

The chain links TRBV28 to TRBJ1-1; D is possibly TRBD1 (6 bases). There are 18 residues in the CDR3. V lost 4 bases, J lost 0 bases, and 21 bases lay in between. CDR1 is MDHEN, CDR2 SYDVKM, per germline. The CDR3 bases are TGTGCCAGCAGTTATGTTGTCCAGGGGTCACAAATGAACACTGAAGCTTTCTTT. This codes for CASSYVVQGSQMNTEAFF.

The V gene is TRBV19, the J gene TRBJ1-5; TRBD1 matches at 7 bases. The CDR3 length is 14 residues. Germline CDR1 and CDR2: LNHDA and SQIVND (reference sequence). Trimming removed 8 bases from V and 4 bases from J; junction bases left unmatched: 8. The CDR3: CASSSWTGNQPQHF. The CDR3 DNA reads TGTGCCAGTTCTTCCTGGACAGGTAATCAGCCCCAGCATTTT.

This sequence joins TRBV9 and TRBJ2-7; 7 bases fit TRBD2. Germline CDR1 reads SGDLS; CDR2 reads YYNGEE. The V segment lost 4 bases and the J segment 0 bases; nucleotides outside the gene matches: 7. The CDR3 has 15 residues. The CDR3 spells CASSRDYRSSYEQYF. CDR3 coding DNA: TGTGCCAGCAGCCGGGACTATCGTAGCTCCTACGAGCAGTACTTC.

The CDR3 protein is CASSHPRGEGISWYGYTF. CDR3 DNA: TGCGCCAGCAGCCATCCTCGGGGGGAGGGGATTTCTTGGTATGGCTACACCTTC. The V and J genes are TRBV4-3 and TRBJ1-2, with D perhaps TRBD1 (5 bases). Between the trimmed V and J ends, which lost 3 bases and 5 bases, there was a span of 25 bases. The CDR3 has 18 residues. Per the germline V gene, CDR1 is LGHNA and CDR2 is YSLEER.

The V and J genes are TRBV9 and TRBJ2-3; D is perhaps TRBD1 (5 bases). This CDR3 contains 15 residues. Germline-derived CDR1 and CDR2 are SGDLS and YYNGEE. Trimming pared 0 bases from V and 5 bases from J, leaving 13 bases between. CDR3 sequence reads: CASSVGGRRGDTQYF. The CDR3 DNA follows: TGTGCCAGCAGCGTAGGGGGCAGAAGGGGAGATACGCAGTATTTT.

The chain joins TRBV5-1 to TRBJ2-1; 7 nucleotides match TRBD1. V was pared by 4 bases and J by 4 bases, with 2 bases of the junction left unmatched. CDR3 size: 13 residues. Per germline, CDR1 SGHRS and CDR2 YFSETQ. In nucleotides, the CDR3 is TGCGCCAGCAGCAGGGACAGTTACAATGAGCAGTTCTTC. The encoded protein is CASSRDSYNEQFF.

The chain links TRBV7-2 to TRBJ2-3; D may match TRBD1 or TRBD2 (6 bases each). Germline CDR1 is SGHTA and CDR2 is FQGNSA. V dropped 2 bases and J dropped 0 bases, with 12 bases sitting between them. The CDR3 consists of 16 residues. The CDR3 nucleotides read TGTGCCAGCAGCTTAAGGGTAGGGGGGAGCACAGATACGCAGTATTTT. Translating it yields CASSLRVGGSTDTQYF.

This chain joins TRBV7-9 and TRBJ2-7; D assignment may be TRBD1 or TRBD2 (5 bases each). Trimming left V 6 bases short and J 6 bases short, with 21 bases between. Germline lookup yields CDR1 SEHNR and CDR2 FQNEAQ (reference sequence). The CDR3 extends over 15 amino acids. CDR3 nucleotides: TGTGCCAGCAGATTGGCCGGGACGGTCCCTGCCGAGCAGTACTTC. Encoded protein: CASRLAGTVPAEQYF. Full variable domain (rest looked up from reference TRBV7-9 and TRBJ2-7): DTGVSQNPRHKITKRGQNVTFRCDPISEHNRLYWYRQTLGQGPEFLTYFQNEAQLEKSRLLSDRFSAERPKGSFSTLEIQRTEQGDSAMYLCASRLAGTVPAEQYFGPGTRLTVT.

Comment on this clone: A much larger clone differs by one base, so this may be a read error. Other DNA sequences in the same sample also yield this CDR3. The V call is TRBV19, the J call TRBJ2-7; the D is unclear. Trimming removed 3 bases at V and 7 bases at J, with 19 bases between. Germline V gene lookup returns CDR1 LNHDA and CDR2 SQIVND (reference sequence). There are 15 residues in the CDR3. CDR3 protein: CASSIGVDGLYEQYF. The CDR3 DNA reads as TGTGCCAGTAGTATTGGGGTCGACGGGTTGTATGAGCAGTACTTC.

V usage is TRBV7-2 and J usage is TRBJ1-3, with no clear D. The V end lost 5 bases, the J end lost 0 bases, and 14 bases lay between the germline ends. Germline CDR1 and CDR2: SGHTA and FQGNSA. The CDR3 is 16 residues long. The chain's CDR3 is CASSLLWGISGNTIYF. The CDR3 DNA follows: TGTGCCAGCAGCCTCCTGTGGGGAATCTCTGGAAACACCATATATTTT. Full variable domain (outside the CDR3, taken from reference TRBV7-2 and TRBJ1-3): GAGVSQSPSNKVTEKGKDVELRCDPISGHTALYWYRQSLGQGLEFLIYFQGNSAPDKSGLPSDRFSAERTGGSVSTLTIQRTQQEDSAVYLCASSLLWGISGNTIYFGEGSWLTVV.

The V call is TRBV18, the J call TRBJ2-2; the match to TRBD1 covers 7 bases. After removal of 6 bases from V and 7 bases from J, the junction contained 8 bases not matched to a gene. CDR1 and CDR2 from the germline V gene are KGHSH and LQKENI. This CDR3 has 14 residues. The CDR3 here is CASSPDRADGELFF. The DNA of the CDR3 is TGTGCCAGCTCCCCCGACAGGGCGGACGGGGAGCTGTTTTTT.